This T cell receptor beta chain was recovered during a study of read filtering for tumor transcriptome and immune sequencing. Study summary: Revised staging placed eight or nine patients in R-ISS I, roughly 16 in II, roughly 7 in III. Whole-transcriptome libraries were prepared after DNase treatment.

Findings and limits, study-wide: Sorted CD138-negative bone marrow cells were not purified T cells. Even smaller IR-seq throughput identified most shared clonotypes.

As to this clonotype: Its antigen is as yet unknown.

The CDR3 totals 15 residues. V was shortened by 3 bases and J by 3 bases, with 13 bases between the two germline ends. The germline gives CDR1 MDHEN, CDR2 SYDVKM. From approximately 400 ng of RNA, a library with molecular barcoded alpha/delta and beta/gamma adaptors was made. TCRdb ran MiXCR on the reads and lists one entry per CDR3 protein. This table has tens of thousands of distinct CDR3 sequences, roughly 13% appearing once. The sample consisted of a population of CD138-negative cells sorted from bone marrow. The sequence was obtained from a donor at least 40 years old with multiple myeloma. The J gene is TRBJ2-3, the V gene TRBV28, with a possible D match to TRBD2 (6 bases). The CDR3 spells CASSLILAVTDTQYF. CDR3 sequence (DNA): TGTGCCAGCAGTTTGATACTAGCTGTGACAGATACGCAGTATTTT.